One sample yielded the 21 T cell receptor beta chains listed below, sequenced in a study of shared clonotypes between healthy human individuals. Data came from immunoSEQ multiplex PCR; TCRdb stores just in-frame clones and leaves some out. The sample shows about 1.1 million clones, about 84% of them seen only once. The sequenced sample consisted of memory CD4+ T cells from PBMCs. Specified subset: CD45RA-negative fraction. These TCRs come from a man aged 18 to 30 in good health. Some clones in this sample may be carry-over from other donors' samples.

The CDR3 here is CASSTWENSNQPQHF. CDR3 sequence (DNA): TGTGCCAGTAGTACTTGGGAGAATAGCAATCAGCCCCAGCATTTT. The V call is TRBV19, the J call TRBJ1-5; D gene uncertain. Per the germline V gene, CDR1 is LNHDA and CDR2 is SQIVND (reference sequence). V lost 4 bases and J lost 0, with 10 bases in between. The CDR3 spans 15 residues.

The J gene is TRBJ2-3, the V gene TRBV7-3; D possibly corresponds to TRBD1 (9 bases). The V end was cut by 5 bases, the J end by 5 bases, with 20 bases between. Germline CDR1 SGHTA, CDR2 FQGTGA. This CDR3 is 16 amino acids long. The CDR3 coding sequence is TGTGCCAGCAGCGACAGGGGGACTAGTAGGGGAGATACGCAGTATTTT. It translates to CASSDRGTSRGDTQYF.

The CDR3 coding sequence is TGCGCCAGCAGCTTGCTAGCGGGAGGGGGCACCGGGGAGCTGTTTTTT. As protein: CASSLLAGGGTGELFF. The gene calls are TRBV5-1 and TRBJ2-2; 12 bases are shared with TRBD2. Germline values: CDR1 SGHRS, CDR2 YFSETQ. The CDR3 extends over 16 amino acids. The junction had 2 bases not matched to a gene; V was cut back by 1 base and J by 4 bases.

This sequence joins TRBV9 and TRBJ2-7; no definite D call. CDR1 and CDR2 from the germline V gene are SGDLS and YYNGEE. This CDR3 spans 11 amino acids. Trimming shortened V by 4 bases and J by 12 bases, and 14 bases separated the two germline ends. The CDR3 is CASSSSGGPYF. In DNA form, the CDR3 reads TGTGCCAGCAGCTCCTCGGGCGGCCCGTACTTC.

This chain uses TRBV28 with TRBJ2-1; 16 nucleotides match TRBD2. The V gene's germline CDR1 is MDHEN and CDR2 SYDVKM. V lost 5 bases and J lost 10; bases outside the gene matches: 5. The CDR3 extends over 15 amino acids. The CDR3 spells CASSPRGLAGGEQFF. The CDR3 bases are TGTGCCAGCAGTCCCCGGGGACTAGCGGGAGGGGAGCAGTTCTTC.

This chain joins TRBV5-4 and TRBJ2-1, with 8 bases that match TRBD2. CDR3 length: 15 amino acids. Germline CDR1 reads SGHNT; CDR2 reads YYREEE (reference sequence). V was clipped by 4 bases and J by 6 bases; unmatched bases: 9. The CDR3 DNA reads as TGTGCCAGCAGCCCGCCGGGACTAGGTGGCAATGAGCAGTTCTTC. Translation gives CASSPPGLGGNEQFF.

This chain's CDR3 is CASSLLGLGYNEQFF. The CDR3 coding sequence is TGCGCCAGCAGCCTATTAGGACTAGGCTACAATGAGCAGTTCTTC. The rearrangement joins TRBV4-1 to TRBJ2-1; 7 bases fit TRBD2. Per germline, CDR1 MGHRA and CDR2 YSYEKL. CDR3 size: 15 residues. The V segment lost 4 bases and the J segment 3 bases; nucleotides outside the gene matches: 6.

The gene calls are TRBV10-1 and TRBJ2-7; D is unclear. The V end was cut by 5 bases, the J end by 0 bases, with 5 bases between. Germline V lookup: CDR1 WNHNN, CDR2 SYGVQD (reference sequence). CDR3 length equals 12 residues. CDR3 nucleotide sequence: TGCGCCAGCAGTTTTAACTCCTACGAGCAGTACTTC. As protein: CASSFNSYEQYF.

This clone was picked up many times. This chain uses TRBV2 with TRBJ2-5; D ambiguous. Germline CDR1 and CDR2: SNHLY and FYNNEI. The CDR3 extends over 14 amino acids. The ends were cut back, 8 bases at V and 4 bases at J, with 17 bases in the middle. CDR3 nucleotide sequence: TGTGCCAGCTCCCGGGCCACGAGGCGAGAGACCCAGTACTTC. The encoded protein is CASSRATRRETQYF.

The CDR3, as DNA: TGTGCCAGCAGCTACCGGGACCGAAGACAGGGAACGCAGTATTTT. This codes for CASSYRDRRQGTQYF. This chain joins TRBV14 and TRBJ2-3, with 7 bases lining up with TRBD1. Per the germline V gene, CDR1 is SGHDN and CDR2 is FVKESK. There are 15 residues in the CDR3. J gave up 9 bases and V 5 bases, and 14 bases lay outside the gene matches.

This rearrangement joins TRBV28 to TRBJ2-7; 7 nucleotides agree with TRBD1. Trimming took 6 bases from V and 6 from J; bases not matched to a gene: 11. This CDR3 comprises 14 residues. In germline, CDR1 is MDHEN, CDR2 SYDVKM. CDR3 in amino acids: CASSQQGILREQYF. The CDR3 coding sequence is TGTGCCAGCAGCCAACAGGGGATATTGCGCGAGCAGTACTTC.

The rearrangement uses TRBV27 and TRBJ1-5, with 7 bases fitting TRBD1. The germline gives CDR1 MNHEY, CDR2 SMNVEV (reference sequence). Trimming at V came to 8 bases and at J to 7 bases, leaving 8 bases not matched to a gene. The CDR3 runs to 13 residues. CDR3 region: CASRDSLSQPQHF. As DNA, the CDR3 is TGTGCCAGCCGGGACAGTCTCTCACAGCCCCAGCATTTT.

The CDR3 is CASSPNFGELFF. The CDR3, as DNA: TGTGCCAGCAGCCCGAATTTCGGGGAGCTGTTTTTT. The chain uses TRBV28 and TRBJ2-2, with D uncertain. The germline V gene encodes CDR1 MDHEN and CDR2 SYDVKM. The germline V and J ends were trimmed by 6 bases and 7 bases, with 9 bases remaining between them. This CDR3 has 12 amino acids.

The chain couples TRBV5-6 to TRBJ1-6, with a possible D match to TRBD1 (5 bases). The CDR3 length is 14 residues. Trimming shortened V by 1 base and J by 5 bases, and 7 bases separated the two germline ends. Germline V gene sequence: CDR1 SGHDT, CDR2 YYEEEE. CDR3 region: CASSLLGDNSPLHF. Written as DNA, the CDR3 is TGTGCCAGCAGCTTGTTGGGGGATAATTCACCCCTCCACTTT.

CDR3 loop: CASSYYNEKLFF. CDR3 DNA sequence: TGTGCCAGCAGTTACTACAATGAAAAACTGTTTTTT. The V gene is TRBV28, the J gene TRBJ1-4; no definite D call. The CDR3 consists of 12 residues. V was cut by 4 bases and J by 5 bases, with 5 bases left in between. Germline V gene data show CDR1 as MDHEN and CDR2 as SYDVKM.

This clone came up once. The V and J genes are TRBV27 and TRBJ2-1; no firm D call. Looked up from germline, CDR1 is MNHEY and CDR2 is SMNVEV (reference sequence). The CDR3 is made up of 16 amino acids. V was shortened by 0 bases and J by 3 bases, with 12 bases between the two germline ends. The CDR3 DNA reads as TGTGCCAGCAGTTTATCTTCGGCGGCAAACTACAATGAGCAGTTCTTC. Translated, it gives CASSLSSAANYNEQFF.

CDR3 protein: CAWSQGNSLNQPQHF. In DNA, the CDR3 is TGTGCCTGGTCTCAGGGTAATTCCCTCAATCAGCCCCAGCATTTT. This rearrangement joins TRBV30 to TRBJ1-5, with D possibly being TRBD1 (5 bases). The CDR3 sequence is 15 residues long. The V and J ends lost 5 bases and 3 bases respectively, with 17 bases between them. Germline CDR1 and CDR2: GTSNPN and SVGIG (reference sequence).

V and J are TRBV30 and TRBJ2-5; D gene uncertain. Germline CDR1 reads GTSNPN; CDR2 reads SVGIG (reference sequence). The CDR3 loop spans 13 amino acids. The germline V and J ends were trimmed by 0 bases and 2 bases, with 7 bases remaining between them. The CDR3 sequence: CAWSVSTQETQYF. CDR3 in DNA: TGTGCCTGGAGTGTTTCGACACAAGAGACCCAGTACTTC.

This rearrangement joins TRBV28 to TRBJ2-1; D is uncertain. Germline V gene lookup returns CDR1 MDHEN and CDR2 SYDVKM. The germline V and J ends were trimmed by 3 bases and 2 bases, with 11 bases remaining between them. This CDR3 comprises 15 residues. In DNA form, the CDR3 reads TGTGCCAGCAGTTTTGTCTCGACACCCTACAATGAGCAGTTCTTC. Translating it yields CASSFVSTPYNEQFF.

This chain uses TRBV10-3 with TRBJ2-5, with D possibly matching TRBD2 (5 bases). V was pared by 2 bases and J by 7 bases, with 17 bases between. Germline V CDR1 and CDR2: ENHRY, SYGVKD. The CDR3 sequence is 15 residues long. The CDR3 sequence: CAISEGEKNLGTQYF. The CDR3 bases are TGTGCCATCAGTGAGGGGGAGAAGAACCTTGGGACCCAGTACTTC.

Turning to this clone: It is likely a read error: a sequence one base away is far more abundant. This rearrangement joins TRBV28 to TRBJ1-2, with 8 bases fitting TRBD1. The V and J ends lost 6 bases and 4 bases, in that order; junction bases with no gene match: 7. Germline values: CDR1 MDHEN, CDR2 SYDVKM. The CDR3 runs to 14 residues. CDR3 sequence (DNA): TGTGCCAGCAGCAAAACAGGGGGGGGCTATGGCTACACCTTC. This sequence encodes CASSKTGGGYGYTF.